This T cell receptor beta chain was identified during a study of beta chain features in type 1 diabetes. Study-level points and caveats: Among all four CD4+ subsets, Type 1 diabetes patients had TCRB CDR3s that were moderately but significantly shorter. Whether TCRB rearrangement is influenced by HLA type went unresolved here.

Expressed TCRB transcripts were sequenced, since all the RNA that had been isolated was reverse transcribed. An average approximately 4 million reads came from naive, central memory and regulatory T cell samples. Only in-frame clones appear in the TCRdb table, and some are missing; sequencing was by immunoSEQ multiplex PCR. The sample shows hundreds of thousands of clones, about 12% of them seen only once. CD4+ naive, central memory, regulatory and stem cell-like memory cells were sorted via CD45RO/CCR7/CD25/CD127/CD95/CD27. Germline CDR1 reads SGHAT; CDR2 reads FQNNGV. V was pared by 0 bases and J by 6 bases, with 7 bases between. This CDR3 spans 13 amino acids. This clone was observed a few times. Its antigen is undetermined.

The receptor comes from a woman under 30 with type 1 diabetes. Material: naive CD4+ T cells from blood. The genes are TRBV11-2 and TRBJ2-3; D is uncertain. The DNA for the CDR3 is TGTGCCAGCAGCTTAGATCGAGCGGATACGCAGTATTTT. Its translation: CASSLDRADTQYF.